One and the same sample provided the 32 T cell receptor beta chains below, sequenced in a study of beta chain features in type 1 diabetes. Investigators reverse transcribed all isolated RNA, so they sequenced expressed TCRB transcripts. Assay: immunoSEQ multiplex PCR; the TCRdb copy retains only in-frame clones and omits some. The sample has around 650,000 clones; over 10% are singletons. Notes on the study in general: There was a moderate but significant shortening of TCRB CDR3s in all four CD4+ subsets of Type 1 diabetes patients.

These receptors have no known antigen. Specimen: naive CD4+ T cells from blood. These TCRs come from a man aged 25 to 40 with type 1 diabetes.

This clone appeared a few times. This chain connects TRBV19 to TRBJ1-1, with a tentative D call TRBD1 (6 bases). Germline-derived CDR1 and CDR2 are LNHDA and SQIVND (reference sequence). V lost 7 bases to trimming and J lost 8 bases, with 14 bases between them. CDR3 length equals 12 residues. The CDR3: CASIRDRFEAFF. In DNA, the CDR3 is TGTGCCAGTATACGAGACAGGTTCGAAGCTTTCTTT.

This rearrangement joins TRBV9 to TRBJ1-6; D ambiguous. This CDR3 has 11 amino acids. Between the trimmed V and J ends, which lost 3 bases and 7 bases, there was a span of 2 bases. Per the germline V gene, CDR1 is SGDLS and CDR2 is YYNGEE. The CDR3 loop reads CASSANSPLHF. The DNA for the CDR3 is TGTGCCAGCAGCGCGAATTCACCCCTCCACTTT.

The CDR3 protein is CASSRQSSTDTQYF. The CDR3 DNA sequence: TGTGCCAGCTCTCGACAGAGTAGCACAGATACGCAGTATTTT. The rearrangement links TRBV18 to TRBJ2-3, with TRBD1 as a possible D gene (5 bases). The CDR3 totals 14 residues. The germline V gene encodes CDR1 KGHSH and CDR2 LQKENI. The V gene lost 6 bases and the J gene lost 0 bases, with 10 bases spanning the gap.

This clone has just a few counts. This chain connects TRBV16 to TRBJ1-5; the D is unclear. Germline lookup yields CDR1 KGHSY and CDR2 FQNENV. There are 13 residues in the CDR3. V lost 0 bases and J lost 5, with 5 bases in between. The CDR3: CASSQSWYQPQHF. The CDR3, as DNA: TGTGCCAGCAGCCAATCGTGGTATCAGCCCCAGCATTTT.

This clone was seen more than once but under ten times. The chain has TRBV6-5 and TRBJ2-1; 9 bases are shared with TRBD1. The V and J ends lost 7 bases and 7 bases, in that order; junction bases with no gene match: 8. The CDR3 has 14 amino acids. CDR1 and CDR2 (germline): MNHEY, SVGAGI. CDR3 sequence: CASTGRDRVNEQFF. The CDR3 bases are TGTGCCAGCACTGGTCGGGACAGGGTGAATGAGCAGTTCTTC.

This clone came up once. This chain joins TRBV11-2 and TRBJ2-1; perhaps TRBD2 as D (6 bases). Germline assignment: CDR1 SGHAT and CDR2 FQNNGV. The CDR3 runs to 14 residues. V dropped 1 base and J dropped 6 bases, with 10 bases sitting between them. The CDR3 nucleotides are TGTGCCAGCAGCTTAGGGGGGGAGTCCAATGAGCAGTTCTTC. Translated, it gives CASSLGGESNEQFF.

CDR3 bases: TGTGCCAGCAGCCCCCCCGGGGACCGAGGAAATGAGCAGTTCTTC. It translates to CASSPPGDRGNEQFF. The chain has TRBV5-4 and TRBJ2-1; D is possibly TRBD1 or TRBD2 (5 bases each). The CDR3 runs to 15 residues. Germline loops: CDR1 SGHNT, CDR2 YYREEE (reference sequence). V was shortened by 4 bases and J by 7 bases, with 18 bases between the two germline ends.

This clone has only a few counts. Other DNA sequences in this sample translate to the same CDR3. The chain uses TRBV5-1 and TRBJ2-5; D ambiguous. V was clipped by 4 bases and J by 1 base, with 5 bases between them. Germline values: CDR1 SGHRS, CDR2 YFSETQ. CDR3 length equals 12 residues. The CDR3 DNA reads TGCGCCAGCAGCGACTCCCAAGAGACCCAGTACTTC. The encoded protein is CASSDSQETQYF.

The chain combines TRBV18 with TRBJ2-7, with 7 bases aligning to TRBD1. The CDR3 is 15 amino acids. V gave up 6 bases and J gave up 2 bases; unmatched junction bases: 10. Germline CDR1 is KGHSH and CDR2 is LQKENI. CDR3 bases: TGTGCCAGCTCGTACGGGACAGCACTACCCTACGAGCAGTACTTC. It is translated as CASSYGTALPYEQYF. Filled out from reference TRBV18 and TRBJ2-7, the complete variable domain reads NAGVMQNPRHLVRRRGQEARLRCSPMKGHSHVYWYRQLPEEGLKFMVYLQKENIIDESGMPKERFSAEFPKEGPSILRIQQVVRGDSAAYFCASSYGTALPYEQYFGPGTRLTVT.

This chain uses TRBV6-6 with TRBJ2-2; possible D gene TRBD2, 6 bases. This CDR3 contains 15 residues. Germline assignment: CDR1 MNHNY and CDR2 SVGAGI (reference sequence). Trimming cost V 7 bases and J 2 bases, with 14 bases left between them. The CDR3 region is CASTLEGINTGELFF. CDR3 nucleotide sequence: TGTGCCAGCACCCTGGAGGGGATCAACACCGGGGAGCTGTTTTTT.

This clone was found a few times. The genes are TRBV4-2 and TRBJ2-3, with unresolved D. The CDR3 contains 16 residues. Germline V CDR1 and CDR2: LGHNA, YNFKEQ. Between the trimmed V and J ends, which lost 1 base and 0 bases, there was a span of 11 bases. In DNA, the CDR3 is TGTGCCAGCAGCCAAGGGGTCAGACTCAGCACAGATACGCAGTATTTT. Amino acid sequence: CASSQGVRLSTDTQYF.

Details on this clone: The junction and the germline gene differ at one end; a read error may be behind it. This chain uses TRBV5-4 with TRBJ2-1; D remains unclear. Per germline, CDR1 SGHNT and CDR2 YYREEE (reference sequence). The CDR3 length is 12 residues. The CDR3 spells CASSWAENEQFF. The CDR3 region has the DNA TGCGCCAGCAGCTGGGCAGAGAATGAGCAGTTCTTC. The complete variable domain, with remaining parts taken from reference TRBV5-4 and TRBJ2-1, reads ETGVTQSPTHLIKTRGQQVTLRCSSQSGHNTVSWYQQALGQGPQFIFQYYREEENGRGNFPPRFSGLQFPNYSSELNVNALELDDSALYLCASSWAENEQFFGPGTRLTVL.

The V gene is TRBV10-3, the J gene TRBJ2-1, with D tentatively TRBD1 (6 bases). Germline V lookup: CDR1 ENHRY, CDR2 SYGVKD. V lost 2 bases and J 8 bases, leaving 13 bases between the germline ends. The CDR3 length is 14 residues. This CDR3 is CAISEGNRDDEQFF. The CDR3 nucleotides are TGTGCCATCAGTGAGGGGAACAGGGACGATGAGCAGTTCTTC.

This sequence joins TRBV15 and TRBJ1-2; D is uncertain. Looked up from germline, CDR1 is LNHNV and CDR2 is YYDKDF (reference sequence). V lost 7 bases to trimming and J lost 4 bases, with 10 bases between them. CDR3 length: 12 residues. This chain's CDR3 is CATITSGYGYTF. CDR3 sequence (DNA): TGTGCCACCATAACCTCAGGCTATGGCTACACCTTC. Filled out from reference TRBV15 and TRBJ1-2, the complete variable domain reads DAMVIQNPRYQVTQFGKPVTLSCSQTLNHNVMYWYQQKSSQAPKLLFHYYDKDFNNEADTPDNFQSRRPNTSFCFLDIRSPGLGDTAMYLCATITSGYGYTFGSGTRLTVV.

This clone was counted a few times. The chain combines TRBV30 with TRBJ1-4, with D uncertain. V was shortened by 5 bases and J by 7 bases, with 20 bases between the two germline ends. CDR1 and CDR2 (germline): GTSNPN, SVGIG (reference sequence). This CDR3 is built from 15 residues. The chain's CDR3 is CAWPFWEDICEKLFF. Written as DNA, the CDR3 is TGTGCCTGGCCGTTTTGGGAGGATATTTGTGAAAAACTGTTTTTT.

This clone was counted only a few times. This sequence joins TRBV6-5 and TRBJ2-4; TRBD1 agrees at 8 bases. Germline-derived CDR1 and CDR2 are MNHEY and SVGAGI. The V gene end was trimmed by 4 bases and the J gene end by 4 bases; junction bases not matched to a gene: 3. The CDR3 is 14 residues long. CDR3 in amino acids: CASSLDRAKNIQYF. CDR3 DNA: TGTGCCAGCAGTTTGGACAGGGCGAAAAACATTCAGTACTTC.

The chain joins TRBV7-8 to TRBJ1-5, with TRBD1 as a possible D gene (5 bases). V dropped 1 base and J dropped 3 bases, with 7 bases sitting between them. CDR3 length: 14 residues. The germline V gene encodes CDR1 SGHVS and CDR2 FQNEAQ. The CDR3 DNA is TGTGCCAGCAGCTTAGGACAGCTCAATCAGCCCCAGCATTTT. Translating gives CASSLGQLNQPQHF.

The chain joins TRBV6-1 to TRBJ1-3; D remains unclear. Per the germline V gene, CDR1 is MNHNS and CDR2 is SASEGT. The CDR3 runs to 12 residues. Trimming cost V 8 bases and J 4 bases, with 9 bases left between them. In nucleotides, the CDR3 is TGTGCCAGCGGCTGGGAAGGAAACACCATATATTTT. Residues: CASGWEGNTIYF.

The sample holds a few counts of this clone. The rearrangement links TRBV4-3 to TRBJ1-6; D remains ambiguous. CDR3 length: 14 amino acids. Germline CDR1 is LGHNA and CDR2 is YSLEER. The V and J ends lost 1 base and 3 bases respectively, with 4 bases between them. The CDR3 sequence is CASSQAGYNSPLHF. The CDR3 DNA is TGCGCCAGCAGCCAAGCAGGCTATAATTCACCCCTCCACTTT.

The chain is built from TRBV7-9 and TRBJ2-5, with D possibly matching TRBD1 (6 bases). This CDR3 spans 12 amino acids. Germline values: CDR1 SEHNR, CDR2 FQNEAQ (reference sequence). Trimming removed 5 bases at V and 13 bases at J, with 17 bases between. The CDR3 is CASSPPQGHSYF. As DNA, the CDR3 is TGTGCCAGCAGCCCTCCTCAGGGGCACTCGTACTTC.

The rearrangement uses TRBV5-6 and TRBJ2-5; no clear D. The CDR3 is made up of 13 amino acids. The germline CDR1 and CDR2 sequences are SGHDT and YYEEEE. V lost 3 bases, J lost 2 bases, and 8 bases lay in between. CDR3 in DNA: TGTGCCAGCAGCTGGTGGGGACAAGAGACCCAGTACTTC. This gives the protein CASSWWGQETQYF.

Only a few counts were recorded for this clone. V gene TRBV11-3 combines with J gene TRBJ1-1, with D possibly matching TRBD1 (6 bases). This CDR3 has 16 residues. Germline CDR1 and CDR2: SGHNT and YENEEA. V was clipped by 5 bases and J by 0 bases, with 16 bases between them. CDR3 region: CASSPQTGPMNTEAFF. In nucleotides, the CDR3 is TGTGCCAGCAGCCCTCAGACAGGACCAATGAACACTGAAGCTTTCTTT.

The rearrangement links TRBV10-3 to TRBJ2-3; TRBD2 aligns across 8 bases. CDR3 length equals 13 residues. Germline CDR1 and CDR2: ENHRY and SYGVKD. V was pared by 11 bases and J by 2 bases, with 6 bases of the junction left unmatched. Here the CDR3 reads CAAGLGDTDTQYF. The CDR3, as DNA: TGTGCCGCGGGACTAGGTGACACAGATACGCAGTATTTT.

This clone was detected only a few times. The chain recombines TRBV5-4 with TRBJ1-2; D may be TRBD1 (5 bases). The CDR3 is 16 amino acids. Trimming took 4 bases from V and 4 from J, leaving 20 bases between them. The germline V gene encodes CDR1 SGHNT and CDR2 YYREEE (reference sequence). CDR3 sequence (DNA): TGTGCCAGCAGCGGCGGAATCGGGGGTGAGTCCTATGGCTACACCTTC. This sequence encodes CASSGGIGGESYGYTF.

The chain combines TRBV19 with TRBJ2-3; 8 bases are a match to TRBD2. Trimming at V came to 5 bases and at J to 0 bases, leaving 7 bases not matched to a gene. This CDR3 spans 16 amino acids. The germline gives CDR1 LNHDA, CDR2 SQIVND (reference sequence). The CDR3 is CASSSSGGKSTDTQYF. CDR3 DNA: TGTGCCAGTAGTTCAAGCGGGGGCAAAAGCACAGATACGCAGTATTTT.

The CDR3 spells CAISELGQGRNEQFF. As DNA, the CDR3 is TGTGCCATCAGTGAGTTGGGACAGGGAAGGAATGAGCAGTTCTTC. The chain links TRBV10-3 to TRBJ2-1; 9 bases map to TRBD1. J gave up 7 bases and V 1 base, and 5 bases lay outside the gene matches. Germline V CDR1 and CDR2: ENHRY, SYGVKD. This CDR3 spans 15 amino acids.

This chain uses TRBV11-2 with TRBJ2-1; no firm D call. V shed 0 bases and J shed 3 bases, with 3 bases lying between them. CDR1 is SGHAT, CDR2 FQNNGV, per germline. The CDR3 sequence is 13 residues long. CDR3 residues: CASSLDYYNEQFF. Here the CDR3 DNA reads TGTGCCAGCAGCTTAGACTACTACAATGAGCAGTTCTTC.

In this sample, this clone turned up a few times. The rearrangement uses TRBV6-6 and TRBJ1-5; 11 nucleotides match TRBD1. Germline V lookup: CDR1 MNHNY, CDR2 SVGAGI (reference sequence). The V segment lost 5 bases and the J segment 2 bases; nucleotides outside the gene matches: 5. There are 16 residues in the CDR3. In nucleotides, the CDR3 is TGTGCCAGCAGTGGCCCGGGACAGGGGGGCAATCAGCCCCAGCATTTT. Its protein is CASSGPGQGGNQPQHF.

Note on this clone: This same CDR3 is encoded by further DNA sequences in the sample. The rearrangement joins TRBV18 to TRBJ2-5; D remains ambiguous. Trimming took off 2 bases at V and 2 bases at J, with 3 bases between the two ends. CDR1 is KGHSH, CDR2 LQKENI, per germline. The CDR3 length is 12 residues. CDR3 nucleotides: TGTGCCAGCTCACCAGCGCAAGAGACCCAGTACTTC. It specifies CASSPAQETQYF.

This clone was counted a few times. The chain couples TRBV9 to TRBJ1-2, with TRBD1 as a possible D gene (6 bases). There are 16 residues in the CDR3. Trimming removed 3 bases from V and 4 bases from J, with 19 bases in between. Germline V CDR1 and CDR2: SGDLS, YYNGEE. CDR3 residues: CASSALGMGGSYGYTF. The CDR3 DNA reads TGTGCCAGCAGCGCCTTGGGGATGGGGGGCAGCTATGGCTACACCTTC.

This clone was detected a few times. The chain couples TRBV6-5 to TRBJ1-3, with a weak D call TRBD1 (5 bases). Germline V gives CDR1 MNHEY, CDR2 SVGAGI. The V end was cut by 10 bases, the J end by 3 bases, with 16 bases between. The CDR3 consists of 14 residues. The CDR3 spells CATSQGARGNTIYF. The CDR3 DNA is TGTGCCACATCCCAGGGAGCTCGTGGAAACACCATATATTTT.

This clone has only a few counts. The chain links TRBV5-1 to TRBJ2-7, with TRBD1 matching 9 bases. This CDR3 region has 15 residues. The J segment lost 2 bases and the V segment lost 4 bases, leaving 7 bases of the junction unmatched. The germline gives CDR1 SGHRS, CDR2 YFSETQ. CDR3 region: CASSLRDRATYEQYF. CDR3 coding DNA: TGCGCCAGCAGCCTCCGGGACAGGGCGACCTACGAGCAGTACTTC.